Detailed here is one T cell receptor beta chain. This specimen comes from a study of blood T cell repertoires in COVID-19. On the study more broadly: Acute and convalescent COVID-19 samples came from the United States, Italy and Spain. T cells, B-cell-depleted T cells, or PBMCs provided the cDNA or gDNA that served as material.

Original data processing: Amplified reference gene primers provided the basis for estimating nucleated cell counts. The repertoire was sequenced with immunoSEQ multiplex PCR; TCRdb's copy has only in-frame clones and lacks some. V and J calls and clone size are those listed in that table; D and trimming were worked out from the DNA. This table holds about 140,000 clones, about 90% found once. V shed 3 bases and J 8 bases; nucleotides not matched to a gene: 4. The CDR3 length is 14 residues. Germline V gene data show CDR1 as SGHRS and CDR2 as YFSETQ. The chain recombines TRBV5-1 with TRBJ1-4; 10 bases align to TRBD1. This TCR was recovered from a woman of 80 years or more with acute or convalescent COVID-19. The sample was peripheral blood. The CDR3 is CASSYGTGEEKLFF. Here the CDR3 DNA reads TGCGCCAGCAGCTATGGGACAGGGGAGGAAAAACTGTTTTTT. Looking up the rest from reference TRBV5-1 and TRBJ1-4 gives the full variable domain: KAGVTQTPRYLIKTRGQQVTLSCSPISGHRSVSWYQQTPGQGLQFLFEYFSETQRNKGNFPGRFSGRQFSNSRSEMNVSTLELGDSALYLCASSYGTGEEKLFFGSGTQLSVL.